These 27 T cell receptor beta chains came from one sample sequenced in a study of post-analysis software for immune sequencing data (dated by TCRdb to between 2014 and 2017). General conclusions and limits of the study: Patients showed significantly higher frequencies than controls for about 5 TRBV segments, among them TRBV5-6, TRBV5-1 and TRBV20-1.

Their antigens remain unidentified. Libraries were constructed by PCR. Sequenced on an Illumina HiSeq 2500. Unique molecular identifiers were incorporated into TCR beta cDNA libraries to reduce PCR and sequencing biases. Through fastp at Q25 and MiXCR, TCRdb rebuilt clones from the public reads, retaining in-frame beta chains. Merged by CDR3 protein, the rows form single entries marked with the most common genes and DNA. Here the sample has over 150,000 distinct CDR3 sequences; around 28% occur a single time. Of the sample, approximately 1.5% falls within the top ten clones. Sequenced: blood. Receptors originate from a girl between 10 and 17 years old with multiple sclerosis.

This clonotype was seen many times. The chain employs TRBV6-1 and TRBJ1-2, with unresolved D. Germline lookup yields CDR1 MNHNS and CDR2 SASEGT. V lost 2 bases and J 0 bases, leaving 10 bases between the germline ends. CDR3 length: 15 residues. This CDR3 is CASSETRDSNYGYTF. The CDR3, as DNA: TGTGCCAGCAGTGAAACCCGGGATTCTAACTATGGCTACACCTTC.

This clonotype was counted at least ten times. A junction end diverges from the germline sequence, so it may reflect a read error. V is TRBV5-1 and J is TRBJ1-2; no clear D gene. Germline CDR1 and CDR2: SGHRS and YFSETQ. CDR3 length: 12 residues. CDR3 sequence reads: CASSLDRDGYTF. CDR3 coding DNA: TGTGCCAGCAGCTTGGACCGGGATGGCTACACCTTC.

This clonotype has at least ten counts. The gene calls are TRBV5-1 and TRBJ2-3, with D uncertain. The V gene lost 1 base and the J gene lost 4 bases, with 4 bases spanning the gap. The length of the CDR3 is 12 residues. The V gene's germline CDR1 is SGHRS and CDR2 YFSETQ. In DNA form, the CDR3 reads TGCGCCAGCAGCTTGATTGCAGATACGCAGTATTTT. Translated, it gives CASSLIADTQYF.

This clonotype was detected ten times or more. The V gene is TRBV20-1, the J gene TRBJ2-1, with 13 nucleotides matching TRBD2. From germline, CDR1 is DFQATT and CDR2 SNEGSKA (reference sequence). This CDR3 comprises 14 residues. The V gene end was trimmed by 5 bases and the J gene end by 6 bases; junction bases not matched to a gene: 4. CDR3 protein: CSAYGTSGTNEQFF. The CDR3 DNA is TGCAGTGCTTACGGGACTAGCGGGACCAATGAGCAGTTCTTC.

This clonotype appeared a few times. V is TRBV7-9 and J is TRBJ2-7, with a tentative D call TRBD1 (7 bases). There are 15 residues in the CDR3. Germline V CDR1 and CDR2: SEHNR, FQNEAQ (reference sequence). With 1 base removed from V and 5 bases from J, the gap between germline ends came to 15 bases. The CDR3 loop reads CASSLVGRGAHEQYF. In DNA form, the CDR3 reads TGTGCCAGCAGCTTAGTCGGCAGGGGGGCCCACGAGCAGTACTTC. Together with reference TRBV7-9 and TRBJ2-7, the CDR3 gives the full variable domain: DTGVSQNPRHKITKRGQNVTFRCDPISEHNRLYWYRQTLGQGPEFLTYFQNEAQLEKSRLLSDRFSAERPKGSFSTLEIQRTEQGDSAMYLCASSLVGRGAHEQYFGPGTRLTVT.

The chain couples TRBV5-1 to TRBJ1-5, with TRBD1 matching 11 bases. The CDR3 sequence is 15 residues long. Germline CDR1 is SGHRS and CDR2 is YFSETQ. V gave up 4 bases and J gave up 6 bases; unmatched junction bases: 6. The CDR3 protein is CASSEDRGLGQPQHF. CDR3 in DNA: TGCGCCAGCAGCGAGGACAGGGGGCTTGGTCAGCCCCAGCATTTT.

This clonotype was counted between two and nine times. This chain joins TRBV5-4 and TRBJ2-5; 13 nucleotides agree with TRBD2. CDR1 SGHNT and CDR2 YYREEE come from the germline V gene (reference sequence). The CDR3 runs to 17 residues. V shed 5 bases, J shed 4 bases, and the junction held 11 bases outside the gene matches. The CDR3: CASRSGLAGVGGETQYF. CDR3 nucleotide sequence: TGTGCCAGCAGGTCTGGACTAGCGGGAGTAGGAGGAGAGACCCAGTACTTC.

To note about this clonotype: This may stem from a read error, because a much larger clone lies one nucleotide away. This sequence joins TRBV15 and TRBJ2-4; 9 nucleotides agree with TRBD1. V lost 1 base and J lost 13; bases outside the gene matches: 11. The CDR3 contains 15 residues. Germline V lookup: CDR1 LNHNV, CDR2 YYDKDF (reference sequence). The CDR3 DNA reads TGTGCCACCAGCAGAGGGGGACAGGGACCCAATGAGCAGTACTTC. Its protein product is CATSRGGQGPNEQYF.

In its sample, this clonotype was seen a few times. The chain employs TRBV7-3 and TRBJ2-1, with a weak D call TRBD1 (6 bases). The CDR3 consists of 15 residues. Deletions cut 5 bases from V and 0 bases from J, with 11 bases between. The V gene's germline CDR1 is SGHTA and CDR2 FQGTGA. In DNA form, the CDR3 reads TGTGCCAGCAGCGCGACAGGAAGCTCCTACAATGAGCAGTTCTTC. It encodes CASSATGSSYNEQFF.

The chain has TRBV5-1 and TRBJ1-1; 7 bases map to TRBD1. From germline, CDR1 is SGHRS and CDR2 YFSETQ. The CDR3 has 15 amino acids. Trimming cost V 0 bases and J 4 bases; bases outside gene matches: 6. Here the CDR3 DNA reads TGCGCCAGCAGCTTGGACAGGGGTCGAGGCACTGAAGCTTTCTTT. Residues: CASSLDRGRGTEAFF.

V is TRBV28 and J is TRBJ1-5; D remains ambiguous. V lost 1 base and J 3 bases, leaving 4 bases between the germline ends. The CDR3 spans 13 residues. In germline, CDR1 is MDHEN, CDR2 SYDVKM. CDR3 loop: CASSLSNNQPQHF. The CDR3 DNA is TGTGCCAGCAGTTTATCGAACAATCAGCCCCAGCATTTT.

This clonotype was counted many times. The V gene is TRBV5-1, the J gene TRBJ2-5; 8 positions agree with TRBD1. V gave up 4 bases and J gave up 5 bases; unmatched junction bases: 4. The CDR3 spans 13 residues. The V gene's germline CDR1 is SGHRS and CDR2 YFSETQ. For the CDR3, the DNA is TGCGCCAGCAGCGACAGGGGCCGGGAGACCCAGTACTTC. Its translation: CASSDRGRETQYF. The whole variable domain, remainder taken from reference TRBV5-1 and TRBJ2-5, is KAGVTQTPRYLIKTRGQQVTLSCSPISGHRSVSWYQQTPGQGLQFLFEYFSETQRNKGNFPGRFSGRQFSNSRSEMNVSTLELGDSALYLCASSDRGRETQYFGPGTRLLVL.

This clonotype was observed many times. In nucleotides, the CDR3 is TGTGCCAGCAGTTCCGCTTCGGGCGAGCAGTACTTC. This sequence encodes CASSSASGEQYF. The rearrangement uses TRBV6-5 and TRBJ2-7; no clear D. Germline values: CDR1 MNHEY, CDR2 SVGAGI. The V gene lost 4 bases and the J gene lost 6 bases, with 10 bases spanning the gap. This CDR3 is built from 12 residues.

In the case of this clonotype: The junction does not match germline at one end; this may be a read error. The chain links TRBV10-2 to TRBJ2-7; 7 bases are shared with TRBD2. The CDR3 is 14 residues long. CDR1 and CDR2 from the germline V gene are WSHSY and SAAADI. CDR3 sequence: CASRTGTTTYGQYF. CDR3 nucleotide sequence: TGCGCCAGCAGAACCGGGACTACGACCTACGGGCAGTACTTC.

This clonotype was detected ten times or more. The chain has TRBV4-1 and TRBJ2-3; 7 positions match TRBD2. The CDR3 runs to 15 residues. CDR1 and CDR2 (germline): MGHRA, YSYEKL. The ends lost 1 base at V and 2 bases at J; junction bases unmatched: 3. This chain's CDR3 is CASSQASGITDTQYF. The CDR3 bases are TGCGCCAGCAGCCAAGCTAGCGGAATCACAGATACGCAGTATTTT.

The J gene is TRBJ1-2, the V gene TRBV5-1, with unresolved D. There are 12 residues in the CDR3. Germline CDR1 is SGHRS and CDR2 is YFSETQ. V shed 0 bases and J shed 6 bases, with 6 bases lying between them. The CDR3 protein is CASSLDSNGYTF. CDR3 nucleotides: TGCGCCAGCAGCTTGGACAGTAATGGCTACACCTTC.

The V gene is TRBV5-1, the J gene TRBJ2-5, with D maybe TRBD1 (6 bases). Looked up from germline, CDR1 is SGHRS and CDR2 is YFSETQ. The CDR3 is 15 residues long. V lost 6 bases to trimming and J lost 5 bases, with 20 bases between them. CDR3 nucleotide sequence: TGCGCCAGCACCCTAACCACAACAGGGTTTGAGACCCAGTACTTC. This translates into CASTLTTTGFETQYF.

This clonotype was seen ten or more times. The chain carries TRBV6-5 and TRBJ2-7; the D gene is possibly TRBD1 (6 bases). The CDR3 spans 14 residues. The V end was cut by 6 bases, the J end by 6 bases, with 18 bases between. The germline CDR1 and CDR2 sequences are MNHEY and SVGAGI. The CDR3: CASSPEGWGLEQYF. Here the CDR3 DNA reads TGTGCCAGCAGCCCAGAGGGTTGGGGGCTCGAGCAGTACTTC.

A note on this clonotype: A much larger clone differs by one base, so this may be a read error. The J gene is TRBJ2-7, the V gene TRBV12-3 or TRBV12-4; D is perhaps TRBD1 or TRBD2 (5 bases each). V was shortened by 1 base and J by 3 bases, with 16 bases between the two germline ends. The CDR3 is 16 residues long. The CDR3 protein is CASSLEAGTDRYEQYF. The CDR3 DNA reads TGTGCCAGCAGTTTAGAGGCAGGGACGGATCGCTACGAGCAGTACTTC.

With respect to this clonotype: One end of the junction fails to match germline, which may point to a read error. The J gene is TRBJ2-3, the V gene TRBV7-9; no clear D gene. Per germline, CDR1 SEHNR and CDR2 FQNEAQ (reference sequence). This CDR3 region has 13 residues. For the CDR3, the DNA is TGTGCCAGCAGCTTAGACGGACCAGATGCGCAGTATTTT. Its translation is CASSLDGPDAQYF. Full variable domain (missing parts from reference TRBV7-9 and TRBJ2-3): DTGVSQNPRHKITKRGQNVTFRCDPISEHNRLYWYRQTLGQGPEFLTYFQNEAQLEKSRLLSDRFSAERPKGSFSTLEIQRTEQGDSAMYLCASSLDGPDAQYFGPGTRLTVL.

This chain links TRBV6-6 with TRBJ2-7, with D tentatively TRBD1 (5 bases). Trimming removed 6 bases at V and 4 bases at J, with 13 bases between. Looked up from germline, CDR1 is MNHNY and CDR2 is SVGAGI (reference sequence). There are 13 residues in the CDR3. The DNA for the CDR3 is TGTGCCAGCAGAGGGGTGTCGCTTTACGAGCAGTACTTC. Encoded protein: CASRGVSLYEQYF.

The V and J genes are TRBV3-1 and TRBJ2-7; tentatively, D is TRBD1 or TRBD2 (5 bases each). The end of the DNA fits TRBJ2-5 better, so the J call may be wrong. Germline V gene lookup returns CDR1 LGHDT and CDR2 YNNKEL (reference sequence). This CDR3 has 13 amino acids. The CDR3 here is CASSPGPQQTQYF. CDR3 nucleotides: TGTGCCAGCAGCCCGGGACCTCAGCAGACCCAGTACTTC.

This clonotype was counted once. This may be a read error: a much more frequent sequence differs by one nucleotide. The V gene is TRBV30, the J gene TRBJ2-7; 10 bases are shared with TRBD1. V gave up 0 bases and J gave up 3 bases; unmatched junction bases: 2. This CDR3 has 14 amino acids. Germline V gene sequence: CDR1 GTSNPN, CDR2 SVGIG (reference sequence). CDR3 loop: CAWSVGTGDYEQYF. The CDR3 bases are TGTGCCTGGAGTGTTGGGACAGGGGACTACGAGCAGTACTTC.

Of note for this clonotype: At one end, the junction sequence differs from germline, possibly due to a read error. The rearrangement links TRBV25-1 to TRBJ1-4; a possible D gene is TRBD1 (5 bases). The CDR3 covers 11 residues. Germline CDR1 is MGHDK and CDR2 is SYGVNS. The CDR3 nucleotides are TGTACCAGCAGTGTCGGGACCAAACTGTTTTTT. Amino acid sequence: CTSSVGTKLFF.

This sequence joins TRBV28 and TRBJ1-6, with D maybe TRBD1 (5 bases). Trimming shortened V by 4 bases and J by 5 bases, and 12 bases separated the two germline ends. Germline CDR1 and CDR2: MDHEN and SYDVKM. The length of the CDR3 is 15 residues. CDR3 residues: CASSYWTRDNSPLHF. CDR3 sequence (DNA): TGTGCCAGCAGTTATTGGACAAGAGATAATTCACCCCTCCACTTT. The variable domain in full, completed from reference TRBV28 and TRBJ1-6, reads DVKVTQSSRYLVKRTGEKVFLECVQDMDHENMFWYRQDPGLGLRLIYFSYDVKMKEKGDIPEGYSVSREKKERFSLILESASTNQTSMYLCASSYWTRDNSPLHFGNGTRLTVT.

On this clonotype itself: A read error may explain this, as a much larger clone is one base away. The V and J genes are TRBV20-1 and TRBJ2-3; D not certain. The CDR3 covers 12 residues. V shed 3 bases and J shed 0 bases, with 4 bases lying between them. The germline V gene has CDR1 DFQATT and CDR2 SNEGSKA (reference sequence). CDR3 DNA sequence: TGCAGTGCTAGTCATAGCACAGATACGCAGTATTTT. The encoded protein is CSASHSTDTQYF.

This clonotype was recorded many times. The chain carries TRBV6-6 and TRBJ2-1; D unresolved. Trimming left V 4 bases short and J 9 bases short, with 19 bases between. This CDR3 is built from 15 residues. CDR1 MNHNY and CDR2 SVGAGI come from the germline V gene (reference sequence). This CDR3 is CASSLIGPRKGEQFF. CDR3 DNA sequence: TGTGCCAGCAGTTTGATAGGCCCCCGGAAAGGTGAGCAGTTCTTC.